This T cell receptor beta chain was recovered during a study of OX40 agonist ivuxolimab in advanced cancers. Looking at the study overall: Enrolled patients in dose escalation had cancers that were hepatocellular carcinoma, melanoma, renal cell or head and neck cancer.

Study observations and caveats: Mean expanded clone counts were higher in CD8+ than CD4+ T cells. Certain nonresponders additionally had low normalized T-cell clonal expansion.

This CDR3 has 15 residues. Germline V gene sequence: CDR1 SNHLY, CDR2 FYNNEI. Unmatched junction bases numbered 5, after V lost 5 bases and J lost 7 bases. Repertoires were generated with immunoSEQ multiplex PCR, while TCRdb's copy carries only in-frame clones and drops some. The data hold roughly 80,000 clones, with about 85% observed a single time. Comments on this clone: What it recognizes is unknown.

This clonotype was sampled from an adult with an advanced solid tumor such as melanoma, head and neck, liver or kidney cancer. This chain uses TRBV2 with TRBJ1-6; 10 bases fit TRBD1. The source was CD4+ or CD8+ T cells sorted from blood, collected in a trial of the OX40 agonist ivuxolimab. As DNA, the CDR3 is TGTGCCAGCAGTTATGAGGGACAGGGGAATTCACCCCTCCACTTT. Protein product: CASSYEGQGNSPLHF.